This note documents a single TCR beta chain sequence. Recovered Cohort 3 donors showed two negative PCRs, clearance, or symptom resolution. The source of the sample is a study of blood T cell repertoires in COVID-19. The wider study: The cDNA or gDNA used as material had been derived from T cells, B-cell-depleted T cells, or PBMCs.

J lost 6 bases, V lost 5 bases, and 3 bases had no gene match. CDR1 and CDR2 from the germline V gene are MDHEN and SYDVKM. The CDR3 contains 13 residues. Study processing details: Estimates of nucleated cell counts were drawn from the amplification of reference gene primers. Clones were sequenced by immunoSEQ multiplex PCR, and TCRdb holds only the in-frame ones, with some missing. Clone size and the V and J calls come from that table; the DNA yielded D and trimming. This table has under 350,000 clones, about nine tenths appearing once. What was sequenced was PBMCs or T cells enriched from blood (not recorded which). The receptor was isolated from a man aged 30 to 45 who had recovered from COVID-19. The gene calls are TRBV28 and TRBJ1-4; 7 nucleotides match TRBD1. CDR3 protein: CASSTGVDEKLFF. The CDR3 nucleotides read TGTGCCAGCAGTACAGGGGTGGATGAAAAACTGTTTTTT.